This record covers a single TCR beta chain. Its antigen remains unidentified. The data were obtained in a study of brain T cells in children with intractable seizures. Study-level results: Pre-surgery blood may have been undersampled, hiding some clones. Patients' HCMV serostatus was unknown; virus specificity rests on CDR3 similarity alone.

Time point noted: blood from clinic visit 5 months post-surgery; TSC patient then seizure free. Sequencing was limited to surgery cases with top T cell transcript signatures in brain tissue. Patients received at least one anti-epileptic drug before surgery. Method: immunoSEQ multiplex PCR; TCRdb's copy keeps in-frame clones and lacks some. This table has approximately 330,000 clones, 93% appearing once. The input for sequencing was peripheral blood, taken less than 6 months after surgery. The source of this sequence is a boy under two years old with tuberous sclerosis and intractable seizures.

The CDR3 spells CAISEHQHYGYTF. The CDR3 nucleotides read TGTGCCATCAGTGAGCACCAGCACTATGGCTACACCTTC. V and J are TRBV10-3 and TRBJ1-2; D gene uncertain. The V end lost 2 bases, the J end lost 3 bases, and 7 bases lay between the germline ends. This CDR3 comprises 13 residues. Germline V gives CDR1 ENHRY, CDR2 SYGVKD.